Given below is one TCR beta chain in context. Antigen unknown. This sample is part of a study of vaccination and CD4 T cells after COVID-19. Looking at the study overall: Following dose two, a median around 70 days (range 14 to 241) passed before post-vaccine samples were taken.

Treatment reported: approximately nine-day PBMC culture with coronavirus spike peptide pools or control peptides (ViraFEST assay). The unexposed donor provided CD4+ T cells, which were taken before the COVID-19 pandemic (2011-2018). The CDR3 runs 16 residues. The germline V gene encodes CDR1 GTSNPN and CDR2 SVGIG (reference sequence). Trimming removed 0 bases from V and 3 bases from J, with 14 bases in between. Cultured CD4+ T-cell DNA underwent Oncomine TCR Beta short-read sequencing. TCRdb processed the PCR reads anew with MiXCR; each CDR3 protein has one entry. The data show about 7,800 distinct CDR3 sequences, under 65% seen once.

The sequencing sample was made of CD4+ T cells from blood, cultured in vitro. This clonotype was obtained from a human donor in good health. The genes are TRBV30 and TRBJ2-2; the D gene is possibly TRBD2 (6 bases). CDR3 DNA sequence: TGTGCCTGGAGTGTACTGGCCGGACTATACACCGGGGAGCTGTTTTTT. Translation: CAWSVLAGLYTGELFF.